This entry features one T cell receptor beta chain sequence. The antigen remains unidentified. This sample was taken from a study of shared clonotypes between healthy human individuals. Study information: Plates per donor: three CD4 naive, three CD4 memory, two CD8 naive, one CD8 memory. Overall study results and limits: It was the non-shared clonotypes that had lower generation probabilities than clonotypes shared by all four donors.

Deep-level assay runs were performed. Clones were read by immunoSEQ multiplex PCR, and TCRdb kept only the in-frame ones, dropping some. The data hold approximately 320,000 clones, with approximately 79% observed a single time. CDR3 length: 14 residues. The trim removed 6 bases at V and 7 bases at J, leaving 12 bases unmatched. Germline CDR1 SQVTM, CDR2 ANQGSEA. Splitting the CD4+ cells yielded a CD45RA+ naive subset and a CD45RA-negative memory subset. This chain links TRBV29-1 with TRBJ1-1, with 9 bases lining up with TRBD1. This sequence originates from a man aged 25-45 years in good health. Sequenced material: memory CD4+ T cells sorted from blood. Subset described: CD45RA-negative fraction. CDR3: CSVERGTGLLEAFF. The DNA for the CDR3 is TGCAGCGTAGAAAGGGGGACAGGGTTACTTGAAGCTTTCTTT.